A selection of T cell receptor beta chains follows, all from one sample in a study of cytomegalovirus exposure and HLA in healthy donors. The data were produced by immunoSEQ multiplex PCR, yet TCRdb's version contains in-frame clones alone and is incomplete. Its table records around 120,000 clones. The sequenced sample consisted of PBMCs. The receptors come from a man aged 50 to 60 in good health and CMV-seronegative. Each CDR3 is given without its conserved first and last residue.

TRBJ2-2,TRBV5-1,ASSFKNTGELF
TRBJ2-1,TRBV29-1,SVVSGSTIIFEQF
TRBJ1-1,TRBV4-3,ASSPDRVRDGGEAF
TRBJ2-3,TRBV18,ASSPLAGATDTQY
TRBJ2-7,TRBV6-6,ASIDSSDEQY
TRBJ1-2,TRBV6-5,ASSYSSGDGYT
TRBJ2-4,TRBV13,ASSYRGDENIQY
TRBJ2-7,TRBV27,ASSLTPTGSVNEQY
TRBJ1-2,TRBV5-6,ASSLGAGALLSYT
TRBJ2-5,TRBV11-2,ASSSGETQY
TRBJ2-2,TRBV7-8,ASSFSQGAATGELF
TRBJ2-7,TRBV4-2,ASSQVAGGPRQEQY
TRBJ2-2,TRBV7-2,ASSSPNTGELF
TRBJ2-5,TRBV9,ASSAGTGVQETQY
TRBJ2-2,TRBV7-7,ASSPPSSGTGELF
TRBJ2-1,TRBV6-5,ASRTPGREF
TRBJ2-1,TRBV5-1,ASSPGTLSYNEQF
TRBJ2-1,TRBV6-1,ASSSGVEQF
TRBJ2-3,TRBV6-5,ASSYSRSSALATQY
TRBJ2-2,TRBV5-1,ASSWGLAGDTGELF
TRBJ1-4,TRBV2,ASSASQGLNEKLF
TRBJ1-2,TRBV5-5,ASSFRSLYGYT
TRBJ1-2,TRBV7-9,ASRPPGGYGYT
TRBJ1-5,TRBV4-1,ASSQDLADQPQH
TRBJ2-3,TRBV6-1,ASSEYSGTSTDTQY
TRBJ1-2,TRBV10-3,AITPDSTIYGYT
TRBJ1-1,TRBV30,AWGGSNTEAF
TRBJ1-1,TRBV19,ASKVAGNMNTEAF
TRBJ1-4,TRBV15,ATSRDGAGINEKLF
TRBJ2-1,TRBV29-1,SGGGLHYNEQF
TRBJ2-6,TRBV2,ASSARGNWANVLT
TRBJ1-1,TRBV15,ATSRGGDSTEAF
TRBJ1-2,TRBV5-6,ASSFMGRPAFGYT
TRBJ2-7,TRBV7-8,ASSGLAAYEQY
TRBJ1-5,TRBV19,ASSIRIEMMSSQPQH
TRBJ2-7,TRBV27,ASSLRHSSSYEQY
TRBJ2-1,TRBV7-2,ASSPTSGGAFNEQF